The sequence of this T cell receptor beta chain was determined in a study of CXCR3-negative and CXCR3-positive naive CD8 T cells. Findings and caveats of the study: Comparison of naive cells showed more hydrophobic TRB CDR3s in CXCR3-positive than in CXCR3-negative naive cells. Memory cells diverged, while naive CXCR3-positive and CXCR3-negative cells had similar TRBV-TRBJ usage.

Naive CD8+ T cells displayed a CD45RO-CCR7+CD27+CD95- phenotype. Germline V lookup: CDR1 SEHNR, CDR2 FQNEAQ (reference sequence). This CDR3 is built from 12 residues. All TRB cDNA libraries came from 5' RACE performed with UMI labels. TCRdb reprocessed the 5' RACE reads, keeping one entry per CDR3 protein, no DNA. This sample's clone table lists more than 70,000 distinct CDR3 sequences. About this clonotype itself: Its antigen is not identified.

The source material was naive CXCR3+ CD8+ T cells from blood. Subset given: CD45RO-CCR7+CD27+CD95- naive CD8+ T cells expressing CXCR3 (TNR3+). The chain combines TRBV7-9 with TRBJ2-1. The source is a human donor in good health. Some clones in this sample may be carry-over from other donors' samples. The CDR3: CASRLSGYEQFF.